The present T cell receptor beta chain was sequenced within a study of cytomegalovirus exposure and HLA in healthy donors. Overall study context: Drawn from HLA-typed donors, tens of millions of unique TCRs were held in an early data release.

A multiplex PCR was run with 60 Vbeta primers and 13 Jbeta primers. Generated by immunoSEQ multiplex PCR, the TCRdb table keeps only in-frame clones and is missing some. The table includes about 160,000 clones, approximately 79% detected once. The CDR3 is 15 residues long. Germline CDR1 and CDR2: SGHRS and YFSETQ. The ends were cut back, 0 bases at V and 6 bases at J, with 12 bases in the middle. The receptor's source is a man aged 60 to 75 in good health and CMV-seronegative. Sequencing used PBMCs. This sequence joins TRBV5-1 and TRBJ1-4; D remains ambiguous. The CDR3 DNA is TGCGCCAGCAGCTTGGGACGCTTGCGGGATGAAAAACTGTTTTTT. Translation gives CASSLGRLRDEKLFF.